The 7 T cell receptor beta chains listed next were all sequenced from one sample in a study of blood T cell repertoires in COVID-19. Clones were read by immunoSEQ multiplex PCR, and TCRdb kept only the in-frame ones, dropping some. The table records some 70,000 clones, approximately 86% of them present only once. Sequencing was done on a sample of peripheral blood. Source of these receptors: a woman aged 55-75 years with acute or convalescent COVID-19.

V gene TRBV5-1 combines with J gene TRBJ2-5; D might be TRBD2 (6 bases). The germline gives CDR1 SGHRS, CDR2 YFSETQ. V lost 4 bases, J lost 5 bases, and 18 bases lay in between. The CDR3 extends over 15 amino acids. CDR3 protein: CASSQTSQLMETQYF. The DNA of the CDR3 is TGCGCCAGCAGCCAAACTAGCCAGTTGATGGAGACCCAGTACTTC.

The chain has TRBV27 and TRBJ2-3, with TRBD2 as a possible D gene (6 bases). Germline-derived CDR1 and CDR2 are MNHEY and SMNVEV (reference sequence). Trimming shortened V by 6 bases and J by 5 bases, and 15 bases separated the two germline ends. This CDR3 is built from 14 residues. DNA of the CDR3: TGTGCCAGCAGAGTCCCGGGACTCGGAGATACGCAGTATTTT. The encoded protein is CASRVPGLGDTQYF.

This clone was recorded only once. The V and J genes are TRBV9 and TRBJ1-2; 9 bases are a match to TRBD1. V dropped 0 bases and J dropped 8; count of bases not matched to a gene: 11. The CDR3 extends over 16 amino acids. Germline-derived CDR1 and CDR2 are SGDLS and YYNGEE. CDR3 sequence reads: CASSVATGQGLGGYTF. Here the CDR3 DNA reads TGTGCCAGCAGCGTAGCTACGGGACAGGGCTTGGGAGGCTACACCTTC.

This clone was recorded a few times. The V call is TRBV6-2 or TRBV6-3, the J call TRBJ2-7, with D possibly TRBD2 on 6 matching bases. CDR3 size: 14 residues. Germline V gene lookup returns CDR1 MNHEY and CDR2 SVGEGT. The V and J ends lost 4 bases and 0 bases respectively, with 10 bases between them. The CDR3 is CASSFTGGSYEQYF. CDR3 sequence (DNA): TGTGCCAGCAGTTTCACCGGGGGCTCCTACGAGCAGTACTTC.

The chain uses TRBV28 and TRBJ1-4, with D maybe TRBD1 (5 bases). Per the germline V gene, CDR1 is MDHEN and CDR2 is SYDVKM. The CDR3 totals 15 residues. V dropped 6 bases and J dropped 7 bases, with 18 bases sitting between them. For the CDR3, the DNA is TGTGCCAGCAGCTACGGGGGAACGTATAGTGAAAAACTGTTTTTT. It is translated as CASSYGGTYSEKLFF.

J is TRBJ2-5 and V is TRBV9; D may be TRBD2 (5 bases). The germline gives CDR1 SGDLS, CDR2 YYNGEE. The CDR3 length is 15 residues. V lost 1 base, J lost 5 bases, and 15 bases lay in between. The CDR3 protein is CASSVSPGTGETQYF. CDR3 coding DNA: TGTGCCAGCAGCGTATCCCCGGGAACCGGGGAGACCCAGTACTTC.

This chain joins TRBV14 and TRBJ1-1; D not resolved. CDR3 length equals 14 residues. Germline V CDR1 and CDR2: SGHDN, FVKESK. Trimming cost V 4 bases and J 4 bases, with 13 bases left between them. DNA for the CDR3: TGTGCCAGCAGCCTTCGCGGGAGAACCACTGAAGCTTTCTTT. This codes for CASSLRGRTTEAFF.